This TCR beta chain is drawn from a study of human T cells and chemical hapten exposure. This clonotype was counted ten times or more. Documented time point: healthy volunteer bleed at 2 weeks. The authors extracted total RNA from unfractionated whole blood. The library tagged each cDNA molecule with unique molecular identifiers. Authors' processing steps: Per-sample TCR counts ranged from 23,224 to 690,600, median roughly 96,000. MiXCR was run by TCRdb on the RACE reads, yielding one entry per CDR3 protein. These V and J calls rely on TCRdb rather than the paper's analysis. The sample lists around 45,000 distinct CDR3 sequences, 4% to 4.5% seen once, with about 5.8% in the top ten. The CDR3 is made up of 15 amino acids. The germline V gene encodes CDR1 MDHEN and CDR2 SYDVKM. V lost 5 bases and J lost 2; bases outside the gene matches: 5.

The source of this sequence is a human donor in good health. Some clones in this sample may be carry-over from other donors' samples. Sequences were obtained from whole blood. The V and J genes are TRBV28 and TRBJ2-3; 9 positions agree with TRBD2. CDR3 sequence: CASSPLAGVTDTQYF. The CDR3 DNA follows: TGTGCCAGCAGTCCATTAGCGGGGGTCACAGATACGCAGTATTTT.